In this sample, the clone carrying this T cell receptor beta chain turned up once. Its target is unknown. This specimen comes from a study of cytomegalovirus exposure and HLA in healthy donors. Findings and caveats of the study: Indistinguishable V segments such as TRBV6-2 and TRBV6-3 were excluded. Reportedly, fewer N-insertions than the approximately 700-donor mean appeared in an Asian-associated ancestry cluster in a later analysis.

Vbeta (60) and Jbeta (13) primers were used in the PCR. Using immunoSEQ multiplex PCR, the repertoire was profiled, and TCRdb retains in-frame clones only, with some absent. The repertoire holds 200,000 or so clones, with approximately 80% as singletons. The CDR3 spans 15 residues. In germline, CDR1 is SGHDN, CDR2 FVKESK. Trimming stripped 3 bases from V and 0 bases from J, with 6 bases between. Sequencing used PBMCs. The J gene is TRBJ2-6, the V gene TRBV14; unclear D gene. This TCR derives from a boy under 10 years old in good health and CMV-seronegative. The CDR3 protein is CASSHRASGANVLTF. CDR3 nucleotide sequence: TGTGCCAGCAGCCATAGAGCCTCTGGGGCCAACGTCCTGACTTTC. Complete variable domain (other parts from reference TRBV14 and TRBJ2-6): EAGVTQFPSHSVIEKGQTVTLRCDPISGHDNLYWYRRVMGKEIKFLLHFVKESKQDESGMPNNRFLAERTGGTYSTLKVQPAELEDSGVYFCASSHRASGANVLTFGAGSRLTVL.